The 6 T cell receptor beta chains in this list originate from one sample, sequenced in a study of T cell responses to AZD1222 COVID-19 vaccine. Clones were read by immunoSEQ multiplex PCR, and TCRdb kept only the in-frame ones, dropping some. The sample gives about 59,000 clones, 89% of which show up once; 6.1% is in the top ten. The sequenced sample was peripheral blood, obtained 28 days after the second AZD1222 dose. All receptors come from an adult who received the AZD1222 COVID-19 vaccine.

This chain joins TRBV5-1 and TRBJ1-2, with D maybe TRBD1 (5 bases). The CDR3 has 16 amino acids. Trimming took off 0 bases at V and 6 bases at J, with 18 bases between the two ends. Germline V gene lookup returns CDR1 SGHRS and CDR2 YFSETQ. The CDR3 DNA reads as TGCGCCAGCAGCTTGGTTCTTGGTGCCGGGACGGATGGCTACACCTTC. It specifies CASSLVLGAGTDGYTF.

The genes are TRBV30 and TRBJ2-7; D unclear. Germline CDR1 and CDR2: GTSNPN and SVGIG (reference sequence). The CDR3 is 13 amino acids. The V end was cut by 0 bases, the J end by 1 base, with 7 bases between. The CDR3 loop reads CAWSVPSSYEQYF. CDR3 DNA: TGTGCCTGGAGTGTACCCTCGTCCTACGAGCAGTACTTC.

This rearrangement joins TRBV10-2 to TRBJ2-7; TRBD2 matches 8 bases. Germline lookup yields CDR1 WSHSY and CDR2 SAAADI. Trimming at V came to 10 bases and at J to 5 bases, leaving 13 bases not matched to a gene. The length of the CDR3 is 14 residues. In DNA, the CDR3 is TGCGCCACCATGCGGGGGGCCGTCGGAAACGAGCAGTACTTC. As protein: CATMRGAVGNEQYF.

This sequence joins TRBV28 and TRBJ2-2; D is perhaps TRBD2 (6 bases). The V end lost 6 bases, the J end lost 1 base, and 6 bases lay between the germline ends. CDR1 MDHEN and CDR2 SYDVKM come from the germline V gene. CDR3 size: 13 residues. The CDR3 sequence is CASRGLNTGELFF. CDR3 sequence (DNA): TGTGCCAGCAGGGGACTGAACACCGGGGAGCTGTTTTTT.

This rearrangement joins TRBV30 to TRBJ1-1; TRBD1 matches 11 bases. The CDR3 is made up of 16 amino acids. Per the germline V gene, CDR1 is GTSNPN and CDR2 is SVGIG (reference sequence). J was trimmed by 5 bases and V by 2 bases; bases with no gene match: 10. The CDR3 DNA reads as TGTGCCTGGAGTTGGGGGACAGGGGGACGAAGAACTGAAGCTTTCTTT. Amino acid sequence: CAWSWGTGGRRTEAFF. Supplemented by reference TRBV30 and TRBJ1-1, the full variable domain reads SQTIHQWPATLVQPVGSPLSLECTVEGTSNPNLYWYRQAAGRGLQLLFYSVGIGQISSEVPQNLSASRPQDRQFILSSKKLLLSDSGFYLCAWSWGTGGRRTEAFFGQGTRLTVV.

The V gene is TRBV7-2, the J gene TRBJ2-3; 12 nucleotides align to TRBD2. The CDR3 runs to 16 residues. V shed 6 bases and J 1 base; nucleotides not matched to a gene: 5. Germline CDR1 and CDR2: SGHTA and FQGNSA. The DNA for the CDR3 is TGTGCCAGCAGGTCTCGACTAGCGGGAGGCACAGATACGCAGTATTTT. Protein sequence: CASRSRLAGGTDTQYF.